This T cell receptor beta chain was recorded in a study of shared clonotypes between healthy human individuals. CD45RO-negative, CCR7-positively selected cells formed the naive CD8 fraction, excluding terminally differentiated effector memory CD45RA+ cells. Notes on the study in general: Between a few donors, naive CD4 clonotypes were shared at a level of about 5%.

Remarks on this clone: The antigen is not known.

Samples underwent the assay at deep level. The data were produced by immunoSEQ multiplex PCR, yet TCRdb's version contains in-frame clones alone and is incomplete. This table holds almost 700,000 clones, 92% found once. Per germline, CDR1 LGHNA and CDR2 YNFKEQ. With 0 bases clipped from V and 10 bases from J, the junction kept 13 bases outside the gene matches. The CDR3 loop spans 17 amino acids. This TCR was recovered from a man aged 25-40 years in good health. The chain couples TRBV4-2 to TRBJ2-1, with 9 bases matching TRBD2. Sequenced sample: naive CD8+ T cells sorted from blood. CDR3 sequence (DNA): TGTGCCAGCAGCCAAGAGGCGGGCGGGAGGGCGTACGGGGAGCAGTTCTTC. Encoded protein: CASSQEAGGRAYGEQFF.